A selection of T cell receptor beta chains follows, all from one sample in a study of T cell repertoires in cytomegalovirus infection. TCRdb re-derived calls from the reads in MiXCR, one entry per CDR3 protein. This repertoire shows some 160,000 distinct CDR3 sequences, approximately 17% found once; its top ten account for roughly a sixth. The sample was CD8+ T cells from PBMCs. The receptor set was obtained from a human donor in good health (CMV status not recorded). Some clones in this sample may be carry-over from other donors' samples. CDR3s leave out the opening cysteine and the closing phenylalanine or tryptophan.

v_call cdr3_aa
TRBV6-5 ASSLDTSYEQY
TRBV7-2 ASSPRTGIGETQY
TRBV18 ASSPERTGGLYEQY
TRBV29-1 SVDSGEGDQPQH
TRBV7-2 ASSRPVLIAGLGGTYNEQF
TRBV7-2 ASSTWDSYGYT
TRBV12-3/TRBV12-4 ASRLGTGGSGNTIY
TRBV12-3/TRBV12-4 ASSLLNTASYEQY
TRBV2 ASSRDNNEQF
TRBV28 ASSWPGSGNSPLH
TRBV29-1 SVLYTEAF
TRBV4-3 ASSHSPTVGEAF
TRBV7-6 ASSLFSGRNTGELF
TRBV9 ASSAGHNNEQF
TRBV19 ASTNTGANEQF
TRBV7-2 ASSLAGLAGGNEQF
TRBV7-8 ASSSVAEAGGAVGEQF
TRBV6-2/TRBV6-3 ASLGDTYEQY
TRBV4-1 ASSQEAFVAGTYEQY
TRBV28 ASSLSGRGDEQF
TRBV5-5 ASSLKTGGQPQH
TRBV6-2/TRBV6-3 ASSYDREYTGELF
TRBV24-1 ATSDFYAAGGSNEQF
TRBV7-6 ASSSISGGRPEKLF
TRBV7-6 ASSLAPGLNYGYT
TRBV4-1 ASSHAIPEGGETQY
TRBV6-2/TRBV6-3 ASSLTVRSYYGYT
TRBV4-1 ASSQDSVATDTQY
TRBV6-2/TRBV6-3 ASSYSLHPTRAPSYNEQF
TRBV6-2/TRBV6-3 ASIRGQSSYEQY
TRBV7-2 ASSLGRGAYEQY
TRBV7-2 ASSLALARGGDTQY
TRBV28 ASSLPRTGAGANVLT